This entry lists 2 T cell receptor beta chains sequenced from one sample in a study of CD8+ T cells in alopecia areata. Reverse transcription of extracted RNA yielded cDNA, which provided the sequencing template. Only in-frame clones appear in the TCRdb table, and some are missing; sequencing was by immunoSEQ multiplex PCR. The sample has 150,000 or so clones, 45% to 60% seen once. Sequencing input: CD4+ T cells sorted from blood. Every receptor here comes from a human donor in good health.

The V gene is TRBV6-5, the J gene TRBJ1-5; no definite D call. The CDR3 contains 14 residues. Trimming shortened V by 4 bases and J by 5 bases, and 12 bases separated the two germline ends. Germline V gene lookup returns CDR1 MNHEY and CDR2 SVGAGI. CDR3 sequence reads: CASSSNPNHQPQHF. Here the CDR3 DNA reads TGTGCCAGCAGTTCTAATCCAAACCATCAGCCCCAGCATTTT.

This clone was detected a few times. The CDR3 region has the DNA TGTGCCTGGAGTGCAGACCTTACACAGTACTTC. This codes for CAWSADLTQYF. The rearrangement uses TRBV30 and TRBJ2-5; no definite D call. V dropped 1 base and J dropped 11 bases, with 11 bases sitting between them. The length of the CDR3 is 11 residues. Germline values: CDR1 GTSNPN, CDR2 SVGIG (reference sequence).